One sample yielded the 2 T cell receptor beta chains listed below, sequenced in a study of blood T cells in healthy people across ages. Then a second PCR, running roughly 7 to 11 cycles, was carried out with a sample-barcoded 5' primer and a J-beta primer mix. One entry per CDR3 protein, called by TCRdb with MiXCR from the 5' RACE reads. The repertoire consists of about 940,000 distinct CDR3 sequences, with about 48% occurring once and the leading ten covering about an eighth. Sequencing was performed on blood. The receptors were sampled from a man aged 25-40 years in good health.

This clonotype occurred a few times. The rearrangement uses TRBV4-3 and TRBJ1-4; 8 nucleotides agree with TRBD1. The V segment lost 4 bases and the J segment 6 bases; nucleotides outside the gene matches: 7. Germline CDR1 LGHNA, CDR2 YSLEER. The CDR3 is made up of 15 amino acids. The CDR3 sequence is CASSLRGRPDEKLFF. The CDR3 bases are TGCGCCAGCAGCCTCAGGGGGCGCCCGGATGAAAAACTGTTTTTT.

CDR3 sequence: CSARGPPQHF. Written as DNA, the CDR3 is TGCAGTGCTAGGGGCCCGCCCCAGCATTTT. The chain uses TRBV20-1 and TRBJ1-5, with D unresolved. Trimming left V 3 bases short and J 9 bases short, with 6 bases between. CDR3 length: 10 residues. Germline CDR1 is DFQATT and CDR2 is SNEGSKA (reference sequence).